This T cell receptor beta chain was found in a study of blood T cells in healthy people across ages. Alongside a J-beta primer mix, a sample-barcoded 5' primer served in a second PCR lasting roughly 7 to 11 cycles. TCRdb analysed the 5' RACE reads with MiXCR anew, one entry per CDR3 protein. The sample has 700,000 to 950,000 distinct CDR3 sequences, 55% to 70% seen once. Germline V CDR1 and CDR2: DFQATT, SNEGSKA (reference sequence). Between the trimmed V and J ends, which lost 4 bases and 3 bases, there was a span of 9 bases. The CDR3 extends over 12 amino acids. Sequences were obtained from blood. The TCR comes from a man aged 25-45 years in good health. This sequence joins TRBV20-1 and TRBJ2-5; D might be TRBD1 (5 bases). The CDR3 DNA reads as TGCAGTGCTACGACAGTAAAAGAGACCCAGTACTTC. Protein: CSATTVKETQYF.